The 28 T cell receptor beta chains reported below all come from one sample, sequenced in a study of CD8 T cells in ankylosing spondylitis. A single record per CDR3 protein comes from TCRdb applying MiXCR to the 5' RACE reads. Seen here are approximately 400,000 distinct CDR3 sequences, 17% observed once, and the top ten hold around 0.92%. These TCRs' antigens remain unknown. Study outcomes and limitations: A TCR beta motif made of fewer than 10 highly homologous variants seemed typical of ankylosing spondylitis blood.

The sample comprised blood, either unsorted or a sorted T cell fraction (not recorded which). These receptors were taken from a male donor with ankylosing spondylitis.

This clonotype was detected a few times. The chain recombines TRBV12-3 or TRBV12-4 with TRBJ2-1; 10 nucleotides agree with TRBD2. J was trimmed by 5 bases and V by 6 bases; bases with no gene match: 7. This CDR3 region has 15 residues. The CDR3 loop reads CASRPGTSDHNEQFF. The CDR3 nucleotides read TGTGCCAGCAGACCCGGGACTAGCGACCACAATGAGCAGTTCTTC.

This clonotype was picked up many times. The V call is TRBV5-1, the J call TRBJ2-4; TRBD1 matches at 8 bases. V was pared by 4 bases and J by 6 bases, with 9 bases of the junction left unmatched. In germline, CDR1 is SGHRS, CDR2 YFSETQ. The CDR3 has 15 residues. Here the CDR3 reads CASSETGTGLNIQYF. The CDR3 DNA reads as TGCGCCAGCAGCGAAACCGGGACAGGACTAAACATTCAGTACTTC.

The V and J genes are TRBV7-2 and TRBJ1-1; D is ambiguous. Germline-derived CDR1 and CDR2 are SGHTA and FQGNSA. The ends were cut back, 1 base at V and 1 base at J, with 10 bases in the middle. There are 15 residues in the CDR3. The DNA for the CDR3 is TGTGCCAGCAGCTTAGTTCCGGGCCCGAACACTGAAGCTTTCTTT. Its translation is CASSLVPGPNTEAFF. Based on the CDR3 plus reference TRBV7-2 and TRBJ1-1, the full variable domain is GAGVSQSPSNKVTEKGKDVELRCDPISGHTALYWYRQSLGQGLEFLIYFQGNSAPDKSGLPSDRFSAERTGGSVSTLTIQRTQQEDSAVYLCASSLVPGPNTEAFFGQGTRLTVV.

CDR3 sequence reads: CASSLGSSPTANEQFF. Here the CDR3 DNA reads TGTGCCAGCAGCTTAGGCAGCAGCCCCACCGCCAATGAGCAGTTCTTC. The chain couples TRBV7-2 to TRBJ2-1; the D is unclear. Germline-derived CDR1 and CDR2 are SGHTA and FQGNSA. Between the trimmed V and J ends, which lost 1 base and 6 bases, there was a span of 16 bases. The CDR3 consists of 16 residues.

This clonotype has more than one count but fewer than ten. The V gene is TRBV5-1, the J gene TRBJ2-7; possibly TRBD1 or TRBD2 for D (5 bases each). The CDR3 has 15 residues. V shed 7 bases and J shed 0 bases, with 17 bases lying between them. CDR1 is SGHRS and CDR2 is YFSETQ in the germline V gene. The CDR3, as DNA: TGCGCCAGCCGACGTGAGAGGGGTTACTCCTACGAGCAGTACTTC. Its protein is CASRRERGYSYEQYF. The full variable domain, with the rest looked up from reference TRBV5-1 and TRBJ2-7, is KAGVTQTPRYLIKTRGQQVTLSCSPISGHRSVSWYQQTPGQGLQFLFEYFSETQRNKGNFPGRFSGRQFSNSRSEMNVSTLELGDSALYLCASRRERGYSYEQYFGPGTRLTVT.

Only a few counts were recorded for this clonotype. As DNA, the CDR3 is TGTGCCAGCAGTGAGGGGGGGGGACTTTCGACCGGGGAGCTGTTTTTT. Amino acids: CASSEGGGLSTGELFF. The genes are TRBV2 and TRBJ2-2; 7 bases are shared with TRBD2. The CDR3 runs 16 residues. Trimming took 3 bases from V and 5 from J; bases not matched to a gene: 9. Germline CDR1 is SNHLY and CDR2 is FYNNEI.

A few counts support this clonotype. This chain joins TRBV6-2 or TRBV6-3 and TRBJ2-7; either TRBD1 or TRBD2 may fit D (6 bases each). Germline V gene data show CDR1 as MNHEY and CDR2 as SVGEGT. Trimming cost V 6 bases and J 3 bases, with 18 bases left between them. The CDR3 loop spans 15 amino acids. The CDR3 sequence is CASRRLEGGIYEQYF. CDR3 in DNA: TGTGCCAGCAGACGCCTGGAGGGGGGAATCTACGAGCAGTACTTC.

The V and J genes are TRBV12-3 or TRBV12-4 and TRBJ2-1; weak D call: TRBD1 (5 bases). The CDR3 runs to 18 residues. Trimming shortened V by 7 bases and J by 0 bases, and 22 bases separated the two germline ends. The CDR3 DNA reads TGTGCCAGCACCCCCGGTCTGGGGCCCCGAAGCTCCTACAATGAGCAGTTCTTC. Residues: CASTPGLGPRSSYNEQFF.

The chain combines TRBV4-2 with TRBJ2-5; D remains ambiguous. Looked up from germline, CDR1 is LGHNA and CDR2 is YNFKEQ. The germline V and J ends were trimmed by 1 base and 1 base, with 7 bases remaining between them. The CDR3 consists of 14 residues. CDR3 loop: CASSQGAAQETQYF. The CDR3 coding sequence is TGTGCCAGCAGCCAAGGGGCGGCCCAAGAGACCCAGTACTTC.

The gene calls are TRBV5-6 and TRBJ2-5; a possible D gene is TRBD1 (6 bases). CDR1 and CDR2 from the germline V gene are SGHDT and YYEEEE. V was shortened by 0 bases and J by 5 bases, with 14 bases between the two germline ends. There are 15 residues in the CDR3. The CDR3 is CASSLGQAVGETQYF. DNA of the CDR3: TGTGCCAGCAGCTTGGGACAGGCGGTGGGTGAGACCCAGTACTTC.

The rearrangement uses TRBV6-1 and TRBJ2-7; D is unresolved. CDR1 is MNHNS, CDR2 SASEGT, per germline. Between the trimmed V and J ends, which lost 6 bases and 6 bases, there was a span of 27 bases. The CDR3 extends over 17 amino acids. The CDR3 is CASSPHVTTRLLSEQYF. The CDR3 nucleotides read TGTGCCAGCAGCCCCCATGTTACTACACGTCTTCTCTCCGAGCAGTACTTC.

There are a few counts of this clonotype. CDR3 DNA: TGCGCCAGCAGCGTCGGGACCGAGCAAGAGACCCAGTACTTC. The encoded protein is CASSVGTEQETQYF. This rearrangement joins TRBV10-1 to TRBJ2-5; D could derive from TRBD1 or TRBD2 (5 bases each). Trimming shortened V by 6 bases and J by 2 bases, and 13 bases separated the two germline ends. The CDR3 contains 14 residues. Germline V gives CDR1 WNHNN, CDR2 SYGVQD (reference sequence).

In its sample, this clonotype was seen a few times. The chain carries TRBV5-1 and TRBJ1-5, with D hard to call. Germline CDR1 and CDR2: SGHRS and YFSETQ. CDR3 length: 13 amino acids. V was trimmed by 0 bases and J by 5 bases, leaving 6 bases between them. This CDR3 is CASSLDGYQPQHF. The CDR3 DNA reads TGCGCCAGCAGCTTGGACGGGTATCAGCCCCAGCATTTT.

The CDR3 loop is CASSQELAGGPRTDTQYF. The CDR3 DNA is TGCGCCAGCAGCCAAGAACTAGCGGGAGGGCCTAGGACAGATACGCAGTATTTT. The rearrangement uses TRBV4-1 and TRBJ2-3, with 13 bases fitting TRBD2. V lost 0 bases and J lost 3; bases outside the gene matches: 6. Germline V gene data show CDR1 as MGHRA and CDR2 as YSYEKL. CDR3 length equals 18 residues.

The chain is built from TRBV30 and TRBJ1-1, with D possibly TRBD1 on 6 matching bases. The V end was cut by 4 bases, the J end by 4 bases, with 19 bases between. Germline-derived CDR1 and CDR2 are GTSNPN and SVGIG (reference sequence). This CDR3 spans 15 amino acids. CDR3 nucleotides: TGTGCCTGGACGGGACAAGTTAACGCCCGCACTGAAGCTTTCTTT. It is translated as CAWTGQVNARTEAFF.

The chain employs TRBV28 and TRBJ2-7, with D perhaps assigned TRBD1 or TRBD2 (7 bases each). The CDR3 loop spans 14 amino acids. V gave up 8 bases and J gave up 3 bases, with 17 bases separating them. Germline V gene data show CDR1 as MDHEN and CDR2 as SYDVKM. The CDR3 DNA sequence: TGTGCCAGCCAGGGGGGGGCATCCTACTACGAGCAGTACTTC. The encoded protein is CASQGGASYYEQYF.

The rearrangement uses TRBV11-2 and TRBJ1-2, with a tentative D call TRBD1 (5 bases). The V gene's germline CDR1 is SGHAT and CDR2 FQNNGV. CDR3 length equals 15 residues. The V end lost 3 bases, the J end lost 1 base, and 12 bases lay between the germline ends. The CDR3 sequence: CASSLWQGGNYGYTF. The DNA of the CDR3 is TGTGCCAGCAGCTTGTGGCAGGGCGGTAACTATGGCTACACCTTC.

V and J are TRBV5-1 and TRBJ2-5; D gene ambiguous. The germline CDR1 and CDR2 sequences are SGHRS and YFSETQ. CDR3 length equals 13 residues. V was pared by 4 bases and J by 4 bases, with 11 bases between. The CDR3 sequence is CASSRLNLETQYF. DNA for the CDR3: TGCGCCAGCAGCCGACTGAACCTAGAGACCCAGTACTTC.

The chain carries TRBV27 and TRBJ2-3; no firm D call. Germline CDR1 and CDR2: MNHEY and SMNVEV (reference sequence). The V end was cut by 5 bases, the J end by 1 base, with 10 bases between. CDR3 length: 14 amino acids. The CDR3 spells CASSPLKRTDTQYF. CDR3 sequence (DNA): TGTGCCAGCAGTCCTTTAAAACGCACAGATACGCAGTATTTT.

The gene calls are TRBV2 and TRBJ2-3; 9 bases map to TRBD2. The germline gives CDR1 SNHLY, CDR2 FYNNEI. The CDR3 is 16 residues long. The V gene end was trimmed by 8 bases and the J gene end by 0 bases; junction bases not matched to a gene: 9. The CDR3 nucleotides are TGTGCCAGCGTCGAGCGGGAGGTACCTAGCACAGATACGCAGTATTTT. It specifies CASVEREVPSTDTQYF.

This clonotype was seen more than once but under ten times. The chain recombines TRBV12-3 or TRBV12-4 with TRBJ2-5; D gene uncertain. This CDR3 spans 13 amino acids. V lost 2 bases, J lost 0 bases, and 4 bases lay in between. CDR3 in amino acids: CASSLKYQETQYF. The CDR3 DNA reads TGTGCCAGCAGTTTAAAGTACCAAGAGACCCAGTACTTC.

This clonotype came up a few times. The gene calls are TRBV5-1 and TRBJ2-7; TRBD2 aligns across 8 bases. In germline, CDR1 is SGHRS, CDR2 YFSETQ. This CDR3 comprises 13 residues. Germline trimming cut 3 bases from V and 3 bases from J; bases unmatched to any gene: 2. This chain's CDR3 is CASSSGTSYEQYF. The CDR3 DNA sequence: TGCGCCAGCAGCTCTGGGACTAGCTACGAGCAGTACTTC.

The gene calls are TRBV10-1 and TRBJ2-5; 8 bases match TRBD1. With 2 bases clipped from V and 5 bases from J, the junction kept 7 bases outside the gene matches. CDR1 and CDR2 (germline): WNHNN, SYGVQD (reference sequence). This CDR3 region has 15 residues. The CDR3 region is CASSEPDRGRETQYF. DNA for the CDR3: TGCGCCAGCAGTGAGCCAGACAGGGGACGGGAGACCCAGTACTTC.

Only a few counts were recorded for this clonotype. This rearrangement joins TRBV4-2 to TRBJ2-1; TRBD2 matches at 9 bases. The CDR3 runs to 16 residues. Looked up from germline, CDR1 is LGHNA and CDR2 is YNFKEQ. Trimming cost V 0 bases and J 7 bases; bases outside gene matches: 7. CDR3: CASSQDGGRARNEQFF. The DNA for the CDR3 is TGTGCCAGCAGCCAAGATGGCGGGAGGGCCAGGAATGAGCAGTTCTTC.

V gene TRBV11-2 combines with J gene TRBJ2-2, with TRBD1 identical over 8 bases. Germline CDR1 and CDR2: SGHAT and FQNNGV. After removal of 4 bases from V and 7 bases from J, the junction contained 8 bases not matched to a gene. The CDR3 consists of 15 residues. The CDR3 region has the DNA TGTGCCAGCAGCTCCCGGACAGGGTCGAGCGGGGAGCTGTTTTTT. Protein sequence: CASSSRTGSSGELFF.

The chain carries TRBV20-1 and TRBJ1-1; no definite D call. The CDR3 is made up of 14 amino acids. Between the trimmed V and J ends, which lost 2 bases and 1 base, there was a span of 11 bases. CDR1 and CDR2 (germline): DFQATT, SNEGSKA (reference sequence). The CDR3 DNA reads TGCAGTGCTAGATCCAATTCGGGGAACACTGAAGCTTTCTTT. Protein: CSARSNSGNTEAFF.

This rearrangement joins TRBV11-2 to TRBJ2-1; D is unresolved. Looked up from germline, CDR1 is SGHAT and CDR2 is FQNNGV. The CDR3 has 13 amino acids. Trimming removed 3 bases from V and 4 bases from J, with 7 bases in between. The CDR3 spells CASSFGLYNEQFF. DNA for the CDR3: TGTGCCAGCAGCTTCGGTCTTTACAATGAGCAGTTCTTC.

This clonotype occurred a few times. V gene TRBV5-1 combines with J gene TRBJ2-2; no clear D. Germline V lookup: CDR1 SGHRS, CDR2 YFSETQ. CDR3 length: 15 amino acids. The germline V and J ends were trimmed by 2 bases and 0 bases, with 8 bases remaining between them. CDR3 coding DNA: TGCGCCAGCAGCTTTGTTACAACGAACACCGGGGAGCTGTTTTTT. Its protein is CASSFVTTNTGELFF.